What follows describes a single T cell receptor beta chain. Its antigen is not yet known. Base quality data are lacking; no much larger clone is found one base away. The CDR3 starts with the cysteine, ends with the phenylalanine, and has 16 residues. Just CDR3 DNA is preserved here, 48 bases in frame from base 1. Compared with germline, V lacks 2 bases and J lacks 1 base; bases without a gene match: 4. Per the germline V gene (reference sequence), LNHDA is the CDR1 and SQIVND is the CDR2. The sample comes from a study of blood T cell repertoires in COVID-19 (TCRdb year 2020). Notes on the research overall: Samples covering the acute and convalescent phases of COVID-19 were provided by collaborators in the United States, Italy and Spain. Nearly every sample came with metadata listing a de-identified subject ID, COVID-19 status, age in years and sex. The samples were drawn from the first 160 participants of the ongoing ImmuneRACE study and from 1,254 subjects provided by 6 global collaborators. The prospective study material was composed of cDNA or gDNA derived from T cells, B-cell-depleted T cells, or PBMCs. The repertoires were released in a freely available public database intended as a resource for research on the immune response to SARS-CoV-2. The dataset comprised deeply sampled blood TCRbeta repertoires from subjects exposed to, actively infected with, or recovered from COVID-19. Where HLA class I and class II types were available, the types were taken from metadata supplied by the sample provider, not from assay-based typing.

TCRbeta CDR3 regions were amplified from genomic DNA by means of the immunoSEQ Assay, a bias-controlled multiplex PCR. The study's own analysis went as follows. The number of nucleated cells in each sample was estimated from the amplification of reference gene primers within the assay. To quantify the absolute abundance of each unique TCRbeta CDR3 rearrangement, sequence reads were collapsed and filtered. For each sample, productive Simpson clonality was calculated as the square root of Simpson's diversity index over productive rearrangements. TCRdb's version of the immuneACCESS table is confined to in-frame rearrangements and falls short of the full clone set. An unresolved V gene accounts for under half of the shortfall where checked; the remainder is of unknown origin. V and J calls and clone size are copied from that table; D and trimming were computed from the DNA. Here the sample has tens of thousands of clones; 80% to 85% occur a single time. Less than 8% of the sample is taken by the ten largest.

Points the paper makes about the study in general: The amount of clinical and demographic metadata varied by source and participant and was provided uncurated.

Collaborating institutions collected whole blood in K2EDTA tubes following their own protocols. For TCRbeta analysis, collaborators shipped samples in one of three forms: frozen whole blood, isolated PBMCs, or DNA extracted from either of those sample types. The clonotype originates from a man aged 60 to 69 with active COVID-19. This receptor chain uses TRBV19 and TRBJ2-7, with 11 middle bases fitting TRBD2. Sequencing was performed on peripheral blood. CDR3 reads: CASSIRPSGGSYEQYF. Here is the DNA: TGTGCCAGTAGTATACGACCTAGCGGGGGGTCCTACGAGCAGTACTTC.